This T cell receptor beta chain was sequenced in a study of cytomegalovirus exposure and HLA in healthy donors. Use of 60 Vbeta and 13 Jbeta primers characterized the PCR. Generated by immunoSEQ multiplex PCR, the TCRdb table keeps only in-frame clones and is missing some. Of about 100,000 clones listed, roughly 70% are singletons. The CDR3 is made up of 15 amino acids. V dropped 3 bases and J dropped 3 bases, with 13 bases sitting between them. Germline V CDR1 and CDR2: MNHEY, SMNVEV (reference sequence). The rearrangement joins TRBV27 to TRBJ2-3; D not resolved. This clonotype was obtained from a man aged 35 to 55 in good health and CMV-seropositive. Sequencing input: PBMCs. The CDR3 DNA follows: TGTGCCAGCAGTTTTCTCGGGTCTGGGACAGATACGCAGTATTTT. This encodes CASSFLGSGTDTQYF.